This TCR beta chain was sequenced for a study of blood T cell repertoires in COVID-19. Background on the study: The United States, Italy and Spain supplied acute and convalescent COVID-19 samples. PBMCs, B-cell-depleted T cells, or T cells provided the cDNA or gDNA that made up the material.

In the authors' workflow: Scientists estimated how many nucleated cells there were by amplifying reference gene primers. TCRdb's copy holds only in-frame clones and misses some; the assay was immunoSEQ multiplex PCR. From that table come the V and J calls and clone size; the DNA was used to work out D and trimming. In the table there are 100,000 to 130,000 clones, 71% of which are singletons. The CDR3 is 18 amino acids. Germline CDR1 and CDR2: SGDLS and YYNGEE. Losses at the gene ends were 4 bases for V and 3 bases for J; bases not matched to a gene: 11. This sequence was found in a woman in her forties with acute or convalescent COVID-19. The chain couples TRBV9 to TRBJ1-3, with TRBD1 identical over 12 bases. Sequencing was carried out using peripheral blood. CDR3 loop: CASSPRGGQGASGNTIYF. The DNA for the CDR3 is TGTGCCAGCAGCCCACGAGGGGGACAGGGGGCTAGTGGAAACACCATATATTTT.